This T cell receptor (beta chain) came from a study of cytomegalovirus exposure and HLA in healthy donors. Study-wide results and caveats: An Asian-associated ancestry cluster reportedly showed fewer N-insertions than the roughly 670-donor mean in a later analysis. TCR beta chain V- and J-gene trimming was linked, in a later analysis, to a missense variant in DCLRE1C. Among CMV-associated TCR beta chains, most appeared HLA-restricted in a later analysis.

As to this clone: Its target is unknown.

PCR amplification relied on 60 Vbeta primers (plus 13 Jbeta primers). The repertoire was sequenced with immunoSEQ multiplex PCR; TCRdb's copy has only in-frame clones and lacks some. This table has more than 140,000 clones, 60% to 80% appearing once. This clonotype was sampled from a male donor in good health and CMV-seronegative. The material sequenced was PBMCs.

The CDR3 DNA follows: TGTGCCAGCAGCCCAAGGGACAGGGAGTACGGCTACACCTTC. Its protein is CASSPRDREYGYTF. The chain carries TRBV5-4 and TRBJ1-2, with 9 bases lining up with TRBD1. The CDR3 sequence is 14 residues long. The germline gives CDR1 SGHNT, CDR2 YYREEE (reference sequence). The J segment lost 8 bases and the V segment lost 4 bases, leaving 9 bases of the junction unmatched.